One sample yielded the 21 T cell receptor beta chains listed below, sequenced in a study of T cells in Graves' hyperthyroidism and ophthalmopathy. Amplification targeted TCR beta CDR3 regions from RNA transcripts. The primer set for the first-round RT-PCR of the TCR CDR3 was HTBI. TCRdb independently ran MiXCR on the multiplex PCR reads; one entry per CDR3 protein. Among a few hundred thousand distinct CDR3 sequences listed, less than 25% were seen once. Sample: blood. The receptors here all came from a man between 18 and 29 years old with Graves' hyperthyroidism.

A remark on this clonotype: One end of the junction is discordant with germline, which a read error may explain. The chain is built from TRBV5-1 and TRBJ1-2; D possibly corresponds to TRBD1 (5 bases). In germline, CDR1 is SGHRS, CDR2 YFSETQ. The CDR3 has 14 amino acids. The CDR3 sequence: CASSLTRGTYGYAF. In DNA, the CDR3 is TGCGCCAGCAGCTTGACCCGGGGGACCTATGGCTACGCCTTC.

In this sample, this clonotype turned up many times. The genes are TRBV6-5 and TRBJ2-7, with 8 positions matching TRBD1. The J segment lost 5 bases and the V segment lost 4 bases, leaving 16 bases of the junction unmatched. The CDR3 is made up of 17 amino acids. Germline V lookup: CDR1 MNHEY, CDR2 SVGAGI. CDR3 loop: CASSSFPLQGASHEQYF. The DNA of the CDR3 is TGTGCCAGCAGTTCCTTCCCCCTGCAGGGGGCTTCCCACGAGCAGTACTTC.

This clonotype was picked up many times. V usage is TRBV15 and J usage is TRBJ2-7, with TRBD2 identical over 9 bases. This CDR3 has 13 residues. Germline loops: CDR1 LNHNV, CDR2 YYDKDF (reference sequence). The ends lost 4 bases at V and 6 bases at J; junction bases unmatched: 4. For the CDR3, the DNA is TGTGCCACCAGCACTAGCGGGACGGCCGAGCAGTACTTC. This sequence encodes CATSTSGTAEQYF. Full variable domain (outside the CDR3, taken from reference TRBV15 and TRBJ2-7): DAMVIQNPRYQVTQFGKPVTLSCSQTLNHNVMYWYQQKSSQAPKLLFHYYDKDFNNEADTPDNFQSRRPNTSFCFLDIRSPGLGDTAMYLCATSTSGTAEQYFGPGTRLTVT.

This clonotype was found many times. CDR3 amino acids: CASSLVRRGSETQYF. In DNA form, the CDR3 reads TGTGCCAGCAGCTTAGTCAGGAGAGGGTCAGAGACCCAGTACTTC. This rearrangement joins TRBV7-9 to TRBJ2-5; possibly TRBD2 for D (5 bases). Germline V gene data show CDR1 as SEHNR and CDR2 as FQNEAQ (reference sequence). The V and J ends lost 1 base and 4 bases respectively, with 13 bases between them. The CDR3 runs 15 residues.

In its sample, this clonotype was seen a few times. The rearrangement joins TRBV6-2 or TRBV6-3 to TRBJ2-7, with D possibly matching TRBD1 (6 bases). The CDR3 runs 15 residues. Deletions cut 6 bases from V and 0 bases from J, with 15 bases between. Germline CDR1 is MNHEY and CDR2 is SVGEGT. CDR3 region: CASSRGLLLSYEQYF. CDR3 in DNA: TGTGCCAGCAGCAGGGGCTTACTTCTCTCCTACGAGCAGTACTTC.

The genes are TRBV11-1 and TRBJ2-5; D gene uncertain. This CDR3 is 12 amino acids long. V dropped 5 bases and J dropped 7 bases, with 11 bases sitting between them. Per germline, CDR1 SGHAT and CDR2 FQDESV (reference sequence). As DNA, the CDR3 is TGTGCCAGCAGCCCGACCGGGTCGACCCAGTACTTC. This translates into CASSPTGSTQYF.

The chain carries TRBV28 and TRBJ2-5; perhaps TRBD2 as D (6 bases). Per germline, CDR1 MDHEN and CDR2 SYDVKM. V gave up 6 bases and J gave up 5 bases, with 22 bases separating them. The CDR3 extends over 16 amino acids. The CDR3 spells CASSQGSSPRGETQYF. DNA for the CDR3: TGTGCCAGCAGCCAAGGGTCTAGCCCCCGGGGGGAGACCCAGTACTTC.

With regard to this clonotype: A much larger clone sits a single nucleotide away, making a read error possible. The rearrangement links TRBV28 to TRBJ2-2; TRBD1 or TRBD2 may be the D gene (6 bases each). Germline V gene lookup returns CDR1 MDHEN and CDR2 SYDVKM. The CDR3 runs to 17 residues. Trimming shortened V by 5 bases and J by 3 bases, and 19 bases separated the two germline ends. The CDR3 reads CASSPGPGAMDTGELFF. CDR3 nucleotide sequence: TGTGCCAGCAGTCCGGGACCGGGGGCTATGGACACCGGGGAGCTGTTTTTT.

A few counts support this clonotype. The chain joins TRBV4-1 to TRBJ1-2; D not certain. The CDR3 contains 14 residues. CDR1 MGHRA and CDR2 YSYEKL come from the germline V gene. With 0 bases removed from V and 4 bases from J, the gap between germline ends came to 9 bases. DNA of the CDR3: TGCGCCAGCAGCCAAGATAGGCAGGCCTATGGCTACACCTTC. Its translation is CASSQDRQAYGYTF.

This chain links TRBV4-1 with TRBJ1-1, with D possibly matching TRBD1 (6 bases). This CDR3 is built from 14 residues. V lost 0 bases, J lost 6 bases, and 11 bases lay in between. Germline V gives CDR1 MGHRA, CDR2 YSYEKL. Here the CDR3 DNA reads TGCGCCAGCAGCCAAGAGCGGACAGTCCCTGAAGCTTTCTTT. It codes for CASSQERTVPEAFF.

Notes on this clonotype: Germline is not matched at one junction end, which may reflect a read error. This chain joins TRBV29-1 and TRBJ2-7; TRBD1 matches 7 bases. There are 13 residues in the CDR3. Germline V gene data show CDR1 as SQVTM and CDR2 as ANQGSEA. CDR3 coding DNA: TGCAGCGTTACCCGGGACAGCTCCGACGAGCAGTACTTC. It encodes CSVTRDSSDEQYF.

V and J are TRBV7-2 and TRBJ1-1; no definite D call. V was clipped by 4 bases and J by 0 bases, with 12 bases between them. The germline V gene has CDR1 SGHTA and CDR2 FQGNSA. This CDR3 region has 15 residues. The chain's CDR3 is CASSSLRHMNTEAFF. For the CDR3, the DNA is TGTGCCAGCAGCTCCCTACGACATATGAACACTGAAGCTTTCTTT.

This clonotype was recorded many times. The rearrangement uses TRBV7-2 and TRBJ1-1; unclear D gene. The germline V and J ends were trimmed by 2 bases and 5 bases, with 15 bases remaining between them. CDR3 size: 15 residues. CDR1 and CDR2 from the germline V gene are SGHTA and FQGNSA. CDR3 loop: CASSLNRGIGTEAFF. The DNA for the CDR3 is TGTGCCAGCAGCTTAAATCGGGGAATAGGGACTGAAGCTTTCTTT. Full variable domain (rest looked up from reference TRBV7-2 and TRBJ1-1): GAGVSQSPSNKVTEKGKDVELRCDPISGHTALYWYRQSLGQGLEFLIYFQGNSAPDKSGLPSDRFSAERTGGSVSTLTIQRTQQEDSAVYLCASSLNRGIGTEAFFGQGTRLTVV.

This clonotype has just a few counts. The gene calls are TRBV11-1 and TRBJ2-6, with D hard to call. Germline CDR1 is SGHAT and CDR2 is FQDESV (reference sequence). The CDR3 runs to 16 residues. Trimming shortened V by 1 base and J by 2 bases, and 9 bases separated the two germline ends. CDR3 sequence: CASSLDGQTGANVLTF. The CDR3 DNA reads TGTGCCAGCAGCTTAGACGGGCAGACTGGGGCCAACGTCCTGACTTTC.

About this clonotype: Sequence at one end of the junction differs from germline and may be a read error. This chain uses TRBV5-4 with TRBJ2-2; TRBD1 matches 7 bases. Per germline, CDR1 SGHNT and CDR2 YYREEE (reference sequence). This CDR3 region has 15 residues. The CDR3 DNA is TGTGCCAGCAGGAGGGACAGTAAAGACACCGGGGAGCTGGTTTTT. Protein: CASRRDSKDTGELVF.

This clonotype was counted ten times or more. This sequence joins TRBV28 and TRBJ2-7; the D gene is possibly TRBD2 (7 bases). CDR1 and CDR2 (germline): MDHEN, SYDVKM. V was pared by 1 base and J by 6 bases, with 13 bases between. This CDR3 spans 14 amino acids. The CDR3 is CASSLYRGAAEQYF. CDR3 nucleotides: TGTGCCAGCAGTTTATACCGGGGGGCGGCCGAGCAGTACTTC.

This clonotype was seen many times. The genes are TRBV6-5 and TRBJ2-5; perhaps TRBD1 as D (6 bases). This CDR3 is 13 amino acids long. CDR1 MNHEY and CDR2 SVGAGI come from the germline V gene. The V end lost 6 bases, the J end lost 5 bases, and 13 bases lay between the germline ends. The CDR3 DNA reads TGTGCCAGCAGGCTACAGGGAGTGGAGACCCAGTACTTC. It yields the protein CASRLQGVETQYF.

Here the CDR3 DNA reads TGTGCCAGTAGTATATTGGGGGGGAACACCGGGGAGCTGTTTTTT. Protein product: CASSILGGNTGELFF. V and J are TRBV19 and TRBJ2-2; D might be TRBD2 (6 bases). CDR3 size: 15 residues. The germline gives CDR1 LNHDA, CDR2 SQIVND (reference sequence). V shed 2 bases and J shed 1 base, with 8 bases lying between them.

This clonotype was seen at least ten times. The CDR3 nucleotides read TGCGCCAGCAGCCCCCGGGACAGAAGCTCCTACGAGCAGTACTTC. Encoded protein: CASSPRDRSSYEQYF. J is TRBJ2-7 and V is TRBV5-1, with TRBD1 matching 7 bases. CDR3 size: 15 residues. Germline assignment: CDR1 SGHRS and CDR2 YFSETQ. Trimming at V came to 4 bases and at J to 0 bases, leaving 7 bases not matched to a gene.

This clonotype has only a few counts. The J gene is TRBJ2-5, the V gene TRBV7-3, with 7 bases lining up with TRBD1. Germline trimming cut 5 bases from V and 2 bases from J; bases unmatched to any gene: 8. Germline CDR1 is SGHTA and CDR2 is FQGTGA. The CDR3 loop spans 15 amino acids. The CDR3, as DNA: TGTGCCAGCAGCCCTACAGGGGTCACTCAAGAGACCCAGTACTTC. Its protein is CASSPTGVTQETQYF.

The rearrangement uses TRBV4-1 and TRBJ2-5; D is uncertain. In germline, CDR1 is MGHRA, CDR2 YSYEKL. CDR3 length: 12 residues. V lost 3 bases to trimming and J lost 5 bases, with 7 bases between them. The CDR3 protein is CASSQFGETQYF. The CDR3 DNA sequence: TGCGCCAGCAGCCAGTTTGGGGAGACCCAGTACTTC.